The clone carrying this T cell receptor (beta chain) was observed once. Its antigen is currently unknown. This sample was taken from a study of cytomegalovirus exposure and HLA in healthy donors. CDR1 is ENHRY and CDR2 is SYGVKD in the germline V gene. V was cut by 0 bases and J by 4 bases, with 3 bases left in between. CDR3 length: 12 residues. Findings and caveats of the study: Reportedly, cytomegalovirus status was diagnosed with high sensitivity and specificity. There were reportedly fewer N-insertions in an Asian-associated ancestry cluster than the roughly 610-donor mean, in a later analysis. With later analysis, a missense DCLRE1C variant became linked to TCR beta V- and J-gene trimming.

The PCR had 60 Vbeta and 13 Jbeta primers. Under the authors' procedure: As a later analysis found, there were 80 million or so unique TCR beta chains, of which around 10 million were shared. Measured with immunoSEQ multiplex PCR; TCRdb has only the in-frame clones, and not every one. Clone size and the V and J calls come from that table; the DNA yielded D and trimming. This sample has 90,000 to 130,000 clones, with around 74% found just once. The sequencing input was PBMCs. The clonotype comes from a man younger than 40 in good health and CMV-seropositive. V and J are TRBV10-3 and TRBJ1-2; D unclear. The CDR3 sequence is CAISESSYGYTF. The CDR3 DNA sequence: TGTGCCATCAGTGAGTCCAGCTATGGCTACACCTTC.